This T cell receptor beta chain came from a study of CD8 T cells in ankylosing spondylitis. TCRdb re-called the 5' RACE reads through MiXCR, storing one row per CDR3 protein. The sample shows about 800,000 distinct CDR3 sequences, about 10% of them seen only once. CDR1 and CDR2 from the germline V gene are LNHDA and SQIVND (reference sequence). The length of the CDR3 is 14 residues. The V and J ends lost 3 bases and 4 bases respectively, with 10 bases between them. As concerns this clonotype: As yet, its antigen is unknown.

Study-level results: Prior work had noted some motif variants in reactive arthritis blood and synovial fluid. Seemingly characteristic of ankylosing spondylitis blood was a TCR beta motif consisting of 7 or 8 highly homologous variants.

The chain has TRBV19 and TRBJ1-5; D is unresolved. The TCR sequence derives from a male donor with ankylosing spondylitis. Sequencing was carried out using blood, either unsorted or a sorted T cell fraction (not recorded which). As DNA, the CDR3 is TGTGCCAGTAGTATTGAGGGTCTGAATCAGCCCCAGCATTTT. Residues: CASSIEGLNQPQHF.